This T cell receptor beta chain originates from a study of T cell changes during pregnancy in multiple sclerosis. Unmatched junction bases numbered 9, after V lost 6 bases and J lost 6 bases. Germline assignment: CDR1 MNHEY and CDR2 SVGAGI. The CDR3 spans 15 residues. Some clones are missing from TCRdb's copy, which holds only in-frame ones; the method was immunoSEQ multiplex PCR. This sample yields tens of thousands of clones, of which under 95% are seen a single time; 0.43% belongs to the top ten. The rearrangement joins TRBV6-5 to TRBJ2-1; 9 nucleotides line up with TRBD2. This material consisted of CD4+ T cells from peripheral blood mononuclear cells, taken before pregnancy. The sequence derives from a female donor with multiple sclerosis, enrolled in a pregnancy study. CDR3 sequence (DNA): TGTGCCAGCAGCTCAAGCGGGAGGACGATCAATGAGCAGTTCTTC. This codes for CASSSSGRTINEQFF.